This TCR beta chain is drawn from a study of blood T cell repertoires in COVID-19. The overall study: The study drew acute and convalescent COVID-19 samples from the United States, Italy and Spain. Nucleic acid was either cDNA or gDNA, and it came from T cells, B-cell-depleted T cells, or PBMCs.

Germline values: CDR1 SNHLY, CDR2 FYNNEI. The CDR3 loop spans 17 amino acids. V was shortened by 2 bases and J by 0 bases, with 14 bases between the two germline ends. Original analysis: Estimation of nucleated cell counts relied on the amplification of reference gene primers. Assay: immunoSEQ multiplex PCR; the TCRdb copy retains only in-frame clones and omits some. The V and J calls and the clone size are those of that table, but D and trimming were determined from the DNA. The data hold 200,000 to 250,000 clones, with nearly 90% observed a single time. The clonotype comes from a man aged 25 to 40 who had recovered from COVID-19. Sequenced: PBMCs or T cells enriched from blood (not recorded which). The rearrangement uses TRBV2 and TRBJ2-1; the D is unclear. CDR3 in amino acids: CASSETLAFRSYNEQFF. The CDR3 region has the DNA TGTGCCAGCAGTGAAACCTTGGCCTTCCGCTCCTACAATGAGCAGTTCTTC.